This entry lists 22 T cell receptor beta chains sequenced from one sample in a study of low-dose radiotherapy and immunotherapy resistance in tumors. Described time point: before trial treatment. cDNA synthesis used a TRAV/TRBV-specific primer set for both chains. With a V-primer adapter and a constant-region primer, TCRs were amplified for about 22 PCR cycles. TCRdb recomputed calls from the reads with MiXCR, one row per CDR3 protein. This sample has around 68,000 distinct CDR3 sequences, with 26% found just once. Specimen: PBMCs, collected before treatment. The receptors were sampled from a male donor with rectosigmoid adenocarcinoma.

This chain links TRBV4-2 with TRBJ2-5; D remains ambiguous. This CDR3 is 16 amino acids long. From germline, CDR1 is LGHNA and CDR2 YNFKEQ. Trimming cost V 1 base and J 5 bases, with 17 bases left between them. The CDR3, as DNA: TGTGCCAGCAGCCAAGGAAACCAGGCCATTTCGGAGACCCAGTACTTC. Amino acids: CASSQGNQAISETQYF.

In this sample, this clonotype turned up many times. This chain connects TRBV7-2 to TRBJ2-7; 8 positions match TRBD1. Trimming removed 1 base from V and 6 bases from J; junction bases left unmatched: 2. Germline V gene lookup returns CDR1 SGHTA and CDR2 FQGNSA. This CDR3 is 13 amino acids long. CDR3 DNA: TGTGCCAGCAGCTTAGGGACAGGGCGCGAGCAGTACTTC. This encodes CASSLGTGREQYF.

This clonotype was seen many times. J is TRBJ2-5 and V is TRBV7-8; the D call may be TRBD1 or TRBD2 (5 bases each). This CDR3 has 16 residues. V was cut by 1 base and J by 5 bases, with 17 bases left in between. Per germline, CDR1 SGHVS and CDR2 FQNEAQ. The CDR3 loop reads CASSLDGAGSGETQYF. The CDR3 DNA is TGTGCCAGCAGCTTAGACGGAGCAGGGAGTGGGGAGACCCAGTACTTC.

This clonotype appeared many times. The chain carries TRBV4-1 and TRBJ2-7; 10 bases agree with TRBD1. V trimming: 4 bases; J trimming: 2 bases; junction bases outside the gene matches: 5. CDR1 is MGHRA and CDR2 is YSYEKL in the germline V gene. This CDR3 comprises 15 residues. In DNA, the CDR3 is TGCGCCAGCAGCCTCTCCGGGACAGGGGCCTACGAGCAGTACTTC. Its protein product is CASSLSGTGAYEQYF.

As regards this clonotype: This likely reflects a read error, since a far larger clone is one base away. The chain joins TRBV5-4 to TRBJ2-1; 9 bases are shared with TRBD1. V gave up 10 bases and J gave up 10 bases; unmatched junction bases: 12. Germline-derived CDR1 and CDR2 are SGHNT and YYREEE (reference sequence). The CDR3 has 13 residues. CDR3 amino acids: CAGGTGNSYEQFF. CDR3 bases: TGTGCCGGAGGGACAGGGAACTCCTACGAGCAGTTCTTC.

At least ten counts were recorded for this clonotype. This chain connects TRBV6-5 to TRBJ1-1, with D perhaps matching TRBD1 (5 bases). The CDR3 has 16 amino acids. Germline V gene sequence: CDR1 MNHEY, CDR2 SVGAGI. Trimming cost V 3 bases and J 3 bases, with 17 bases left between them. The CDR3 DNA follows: TGTGCCAGCAGTTATCACGTACGGAAGGGGTACACTGAAGCTTTCTTT. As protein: CASSYHVRKGYTEAFF.

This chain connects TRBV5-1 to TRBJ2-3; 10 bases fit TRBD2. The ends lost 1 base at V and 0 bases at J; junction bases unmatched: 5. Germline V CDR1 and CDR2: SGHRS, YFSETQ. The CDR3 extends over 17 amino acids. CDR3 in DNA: TGCGCCAGCAGCTTGAGGGCTAGCGGGGGCAGCACAGATACGCAGTATTTT. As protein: CASSLRASGGSTDTQYF.

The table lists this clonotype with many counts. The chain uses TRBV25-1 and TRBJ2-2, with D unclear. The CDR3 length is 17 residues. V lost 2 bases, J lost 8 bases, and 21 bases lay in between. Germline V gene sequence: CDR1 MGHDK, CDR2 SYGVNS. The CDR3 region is CASSETGIGSTLGELFF. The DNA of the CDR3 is TGTGCCAGCAGTGAAACCGGTATAGGATCTACCTTGGGGGAGCTGTTTTTT.

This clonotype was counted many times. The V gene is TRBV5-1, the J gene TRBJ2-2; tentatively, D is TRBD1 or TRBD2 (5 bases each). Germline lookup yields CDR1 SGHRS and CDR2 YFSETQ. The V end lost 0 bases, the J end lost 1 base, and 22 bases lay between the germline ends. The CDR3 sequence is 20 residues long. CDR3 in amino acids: CASSLVGPGRGPLNTGELFF. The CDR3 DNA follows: TGCGCCAGCAGCTTGGTGGGGCCAGGGAGAGGTCCCTTGAACACCGGGGAGCTGTTTTTT.

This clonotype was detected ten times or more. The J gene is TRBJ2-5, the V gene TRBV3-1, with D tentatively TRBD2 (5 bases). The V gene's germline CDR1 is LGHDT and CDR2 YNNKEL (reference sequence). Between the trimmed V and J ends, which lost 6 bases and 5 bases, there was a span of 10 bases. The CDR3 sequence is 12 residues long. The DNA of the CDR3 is TGTGCCAGCAGGATACCGGGGGAGACCCAGTACTTC. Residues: CASRIPGETQYF.

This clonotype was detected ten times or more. The CDR3 sequence is CASSFRTGLNTEAFF. The CDR3 nucleotides read TGTGCCAGCAGTTTTAGGACAGGGCTGAACACTGAAGCTTTCTTT. The chain employs TRBV27 and TRBJ1-1, with 8 nucleotides matching TRBD1. The CDR3 spans 15 residues. The ends lost 3 bases at V and 0 bases at J; junction bases unmatched: 3. CDR1 is MNHEY and CDR2 is SMNVEV in the germline V gene (reference sequence).

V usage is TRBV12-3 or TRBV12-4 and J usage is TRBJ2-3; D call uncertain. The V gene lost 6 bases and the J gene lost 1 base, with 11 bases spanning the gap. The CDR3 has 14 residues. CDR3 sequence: CASRKDGRTDTQYF. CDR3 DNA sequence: TGTGCCAGCAGGAAGGACGGACGCACAGATACGCAGTATTTT.

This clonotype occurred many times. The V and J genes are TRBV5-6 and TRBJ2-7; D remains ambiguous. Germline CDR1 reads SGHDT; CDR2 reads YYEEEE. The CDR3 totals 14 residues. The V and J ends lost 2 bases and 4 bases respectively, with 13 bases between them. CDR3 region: CASSLSGEGYEQYF. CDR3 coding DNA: TGTGCCAGCAGCTTAAGTGGGGAAGGGTACGAGCAGTACTTC.

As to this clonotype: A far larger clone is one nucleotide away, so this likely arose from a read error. CDR3 nucleotide sequence: TGTGCCAGCAGTGCACTGAGGGCCCATTACTTC. Protein sequence: CASSALRAHYF. This chain joins TRBV13 and TRBJ2-5; tentative D call: TRBD2 (5 bases). CDR1 and CDR2 from the germline V gene are PRHDT and FYEKMQ (reference sequence). The CDR3 is 11 amino acids.

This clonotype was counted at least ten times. As DNA, the CDR3 is TGTGCCAGCAGTGAACGACAGGGTTACGAGCAGTACTTC. Translated, it gives CASSERQGYEQYF. The V gene is TRBV6-1, the J gene TRBJ2-7; 7 bases map to TRBD1. Trimming at V came to 2 bases and at J to 4 bases, leaving 2 bases not matched to a gene. The CDR3 has 13 residues. Germline V CDR1 and CDR2: MNHNS, SASEGT.

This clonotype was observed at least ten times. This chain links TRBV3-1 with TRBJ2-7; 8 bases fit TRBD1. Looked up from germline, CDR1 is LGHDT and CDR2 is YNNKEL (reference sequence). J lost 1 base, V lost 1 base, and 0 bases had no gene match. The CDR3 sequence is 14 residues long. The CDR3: CASSQGQGSYEQYF. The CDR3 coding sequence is TGTGCCAGCAGCCAAGGACAGGGGTCCTACGAGCAGTACTTC.

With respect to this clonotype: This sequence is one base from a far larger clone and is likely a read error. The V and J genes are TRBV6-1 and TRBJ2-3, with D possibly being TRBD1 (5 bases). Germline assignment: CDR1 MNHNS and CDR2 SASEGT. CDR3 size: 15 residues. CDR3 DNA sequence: TGTGTCAGCAGTTACGTTAGACAGACGCTGGATACGCAGTATTTT. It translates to CVSSYVRQTLDTQYF.

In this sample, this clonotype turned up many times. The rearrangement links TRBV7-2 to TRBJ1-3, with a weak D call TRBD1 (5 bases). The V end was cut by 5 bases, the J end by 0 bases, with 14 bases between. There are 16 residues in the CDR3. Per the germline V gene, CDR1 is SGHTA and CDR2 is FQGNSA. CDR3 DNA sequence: TGTGCCAGCAGCCGCCAGGAGGGGATCTCTGGAAACACCATATATTTT. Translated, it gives CASSRQEGISGNTIYF.

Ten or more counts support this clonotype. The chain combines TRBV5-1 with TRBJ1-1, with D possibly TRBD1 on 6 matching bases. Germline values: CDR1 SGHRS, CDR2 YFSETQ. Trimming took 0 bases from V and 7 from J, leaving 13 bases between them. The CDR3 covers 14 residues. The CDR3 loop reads CASSLVAGAGEAFF. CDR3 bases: TGCGCCAGCAGCTTGGTGGCGGGGGCCGGTGAAGCTTTCTTT.

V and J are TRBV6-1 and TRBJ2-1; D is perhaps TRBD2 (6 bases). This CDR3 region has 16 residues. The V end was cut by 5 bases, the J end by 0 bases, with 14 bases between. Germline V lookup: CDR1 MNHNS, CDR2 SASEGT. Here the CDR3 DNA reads TGTGCCAGCAGTCGGACGGGGCGGGACTCCTACAATGAGCAGTTCTTC. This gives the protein CASSRTGRDSYNEQFF.

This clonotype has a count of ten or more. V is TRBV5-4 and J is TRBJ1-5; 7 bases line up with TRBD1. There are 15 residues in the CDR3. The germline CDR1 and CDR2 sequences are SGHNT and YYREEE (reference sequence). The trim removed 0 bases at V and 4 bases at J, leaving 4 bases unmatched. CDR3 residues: CASSLDRGKNQPQHF. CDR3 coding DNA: TGTGCCAGCAGCTTGGACAGGGGCAAGAATCAGCCCCAGCATTTT.

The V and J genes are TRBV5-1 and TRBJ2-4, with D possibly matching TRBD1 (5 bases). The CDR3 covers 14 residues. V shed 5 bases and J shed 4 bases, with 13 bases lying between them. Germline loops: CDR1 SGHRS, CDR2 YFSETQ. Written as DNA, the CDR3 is TGCGCCAGCAGTTGGGGCGCAGGAAAAAACATTCAGTACTTC. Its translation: CASSWGAGKNIQYF.